This T cell receptor (beta chain) came from a study of control samples from healthy donors and cancer patients. Generated by immunoSEQ multiplex PCR, the TCRdb table keeps only in-frame clones and is missing some. The data contain some 49,000 clones, just over 85% of them seen just once; the ten biggest clones take up approximately 2.8%. This TCR was recovered from a woman aged 50 to 60 with lung cancer. Sequenced material: PBMCs.

CDR3 in amino acids: CASSPGNHGYTF. The CDR3 DNA reads as TGTGCCAGCAGCCCAGGGAACCATGGCTACACCTTC. This chain uses TRBV5-4 with TRBJ1-2; a weak D match, TRBD1 (5 bases). The germline V gene has CDR1 SGHNT and CDR2 YYREEE (reference sequence). Between the trimmed V and J ends, which lost 4 bases and 6 bases, there was a span of 10 bases. The CDR3 totals 12 residues.